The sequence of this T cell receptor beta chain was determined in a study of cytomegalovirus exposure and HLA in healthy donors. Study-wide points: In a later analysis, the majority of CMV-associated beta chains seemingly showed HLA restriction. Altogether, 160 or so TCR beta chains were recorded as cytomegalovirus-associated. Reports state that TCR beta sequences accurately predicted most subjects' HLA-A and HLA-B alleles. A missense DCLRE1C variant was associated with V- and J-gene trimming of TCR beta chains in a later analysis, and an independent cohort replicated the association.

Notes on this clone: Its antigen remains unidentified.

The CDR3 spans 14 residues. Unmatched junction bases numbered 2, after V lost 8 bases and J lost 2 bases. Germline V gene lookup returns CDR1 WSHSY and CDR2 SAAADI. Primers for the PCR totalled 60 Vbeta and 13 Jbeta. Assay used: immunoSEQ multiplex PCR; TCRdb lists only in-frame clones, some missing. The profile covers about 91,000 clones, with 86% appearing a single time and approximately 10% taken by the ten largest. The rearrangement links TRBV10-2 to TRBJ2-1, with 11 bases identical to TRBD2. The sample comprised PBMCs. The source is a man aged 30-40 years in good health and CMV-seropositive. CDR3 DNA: TGCGCCAGCGGGACTAGCGGCACCTACAATGAGCAGTTCTTC. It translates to CASGTSGTYNEQFF.